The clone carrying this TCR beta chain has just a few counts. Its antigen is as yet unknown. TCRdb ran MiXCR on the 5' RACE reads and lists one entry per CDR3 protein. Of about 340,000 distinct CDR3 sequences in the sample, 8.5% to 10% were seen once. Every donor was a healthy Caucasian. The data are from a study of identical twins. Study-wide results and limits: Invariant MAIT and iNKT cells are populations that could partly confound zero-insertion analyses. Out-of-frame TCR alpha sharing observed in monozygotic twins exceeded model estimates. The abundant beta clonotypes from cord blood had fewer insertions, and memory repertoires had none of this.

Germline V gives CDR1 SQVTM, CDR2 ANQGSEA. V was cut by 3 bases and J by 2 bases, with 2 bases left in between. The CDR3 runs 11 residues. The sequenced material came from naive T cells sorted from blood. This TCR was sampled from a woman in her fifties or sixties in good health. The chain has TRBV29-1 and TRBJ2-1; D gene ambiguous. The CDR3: CSVDAYNEQFF. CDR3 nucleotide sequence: TGCAGCGTTGATGCCTACAATGAGCAGTTCTTC.